This TCR beta chain was identified during a study of T cell responses to AZD1222 COVID-19 vaccine. Overall study findings and caveats: Every sample of the repertoires postdated the peak T cell response. With dominance at 160-218 and 743-854, vaccine-associated CD4 TCRs spanned spike. Clonal diversity was possibly underestimated, and the donors were mostly white British, with more females.

For this clone: Its antigen is still unknown.

The V end was cut by 6 bases, the J end by 4 bases, with 16 bases between. This CDR3 is built from 15 residues. Germline V gene sequence: CDR1 KGHSH, CDR2 LQKENI. Data came from immunoSEQ multiplex PCR; TCRdb stores just in-frame clones and leaves some out. This sample has over 150,000 clones; around 89% occur once, and the top ten carry 4% to 4.5%. The clonotype comes from an adult who received the AZD1222 COVID-19 vaccine. Sequenced here: peripheral blood, sampled 28 days after the second AZD1222 dose. The chain couples TRBV18 to TRBJ1-5, with a weak D call TRBD1 (6 bases). Here the CDR3 reads CASSPTGIRNQPQHF. The DNA for the CDR3 is TGTGCCAGCTCCCCTACAGGGATAAGGAATCAGCCCCAGCATTTT.